Listed below are T cell receptor beta chains from one sample, sequenced in a study of early stage breast cancer tumors. Only in-frame clones appear in the TCRdb table, and some are missing; sequencing was by immunoSEQ multiplex PCR. The data hold tens of thousands of clones, with around four fifths observed a single time. Sequencing was done on a sample of blood. Every receptor here comes from a person aged 45 to 60 with breast cancer. CDR3s include the opening cysteine and the closing phenylalanine or tryptophan.

TRBV6-1	TRBJ1-4	CASSEAWTTNEKLFF
TRBV7-2	TRBJ2-3	CASRPSGGDTQYF
TRBV2	TRBJ2-7	CASSGTSGLSYEQYF
TRBV19	TRBJ2-7	CASSIGQGYEQYF
TRBV9	TRBJ2-7	CASSTGPQAGTYEQYF
TRBV27	TRBJ1-5	CASSPRTASKSNQPQHF
TRBV6-1	TRBJ2-2	CASRIAGGNTGELFF
TRBV9	TRBJ1-1	CASSVSSAVTEAFF
TRBV7-2	TRBJ2-5	CASSPKRVSGETQYF
TRBV6-1	TRBJ2-7	CASSERVIYEQYF
TRBV7-3	TRBJ2-3	CASSLGTSEDTQYF
TRBV19	TRBJ2-3	CASTGSETAKADTQYF
TRBV29-1	TRBJ1-2	CSAGGDYGYTF
TRBV27	TRBJ2-1	CASSRPITSGAHNEQFF
TRBV27	TRBJ2-7	CASSFKGYGEQYF
TRBV2	TRBJ2-7	CASSEQGMNEQYF
TRBV7-9	TRBJ2-1	CASSDLYNEQFF
TRBV10-3	TRBJ1-1	CAISDPVNTEAFF
TRBV7-9	TRBJ2-5	CASSLARTGGTETQYF
TRBV7-9	TRBJ2-1	CASSPVGRESSNEQFF
TRBV27	TRBJ2-7	CASSTIGTYEQYF
TRBV10-3	TRBJ1-3	CAISGSRGASGGNTIYF
TRBV9	TRBJ1-1	CASSVYPEGGEAFF
TRBV28	TRBJ1-1	CASSSGTGVGEAFF
TRBV5-1	TRBJ2-1	CATSLAGWYNEQFF
TRBV28	TRBJ2-3	CASNIGGGLNTDTQYF
TRBV5-1	TRBJ1-6	CASNMGGQGGEGNSPLHF
TRBV18	TRBJ1-4	CASSQTAFNEKLFF
TRBV10-1	TRBJ1-5	CASSDQGSAPQHF
TRBV4-2	TRBJ2-7	CASSQQADLTYEQYF
TRBV15	TRBJ2-1	CATSRDRGISNEQFF
TRBV18	TRBJ2-7	CASSAGELGEQYF
TRBV6-1	TRBJ1-5	CASSWTGGSQPQHF
TRBV4-1	TRBJ2-7	CASSLTGTGYEQYF
TRBV7-9	TRBJ2-1	CASSDGLAGGSNEQFF
TRBV7-2	TRBJ2-3	CASSSGGDTQYF
TRBV11-2	TRBJ2-2	CASSLVGRGTGELFF
TRBV6-1	TRBJ1-2	CASHQDLSNYGYTF
TRBV19	TRBJ2-4	CASSDRLAKNIQYF
TRBV27	TRBJ2-5	CASRGTSGGQGETQYF
TRBV19	TRBJ1-1	CASSIDQSTEAFF
TRBV7-3	TRBJ2-2	CASSPLAGELFF
TRBV28	TRBJ2-3	CASSFAGRRTDTQYF
TRBV6-1	TRBJ2-2	CASTGFPNTGELFF
TRBV11-2	TRBJ1-1	CASSLDGGLPANTEAFF
TRBV2	TRBJ2-1	CASSDRYNEQFF
TRBV6-5	TRBJ1-1	CASSYRSVVDTEAFF
TRBV6-1	TRBJ1-1	CASSESKGKAFF